This T cell receptor beta chain emerged from a study of blood T cell repertoires in COVID-19. At the level of the study: Some COVID-19 samples were acute and others convalescent; all came from the United States, Italy and Spain. PBMCs, B-cell-depleted T cells, or T cells were the source of the cDNA or gDNA that made up the material.

CDR1 and CDR2 (germline): SEHNR, FQNEAQ (reference sequence). V was clipped by 5 bases and J by 6 bases, with 12 bases between them. The CDR3 is 13 amino acids. Seattle-derived patients entered the study during active infection and were followed longitudinally. Authors' methods: Reference gene primers were amplified, and this amplification served to estimate nucleated cell counts. The data were produced by immunoSEQ multiplex PCR, yet TCRdb's version contains in-frame clones alone and is incomplete. V and J calls and clone size are copied from that table; D and trimming were computed from the DNA. This table has roughly 410,000 clones, about 88% appearing once.

Sample: peripheral blood. The TCR comes from a woman aged 40 to 50 with COVID-19, enrolled during active disease. The rearrangement uses TRBV7-9 and TRBJ2-3; D might be TRBD2 (5 bases). The CDR3 DNA sequence: TGTGCCAGCAGCCGAAACGGAGGCGATACGCAGTATTTT. It encodes CASSRNGGDTQYF.